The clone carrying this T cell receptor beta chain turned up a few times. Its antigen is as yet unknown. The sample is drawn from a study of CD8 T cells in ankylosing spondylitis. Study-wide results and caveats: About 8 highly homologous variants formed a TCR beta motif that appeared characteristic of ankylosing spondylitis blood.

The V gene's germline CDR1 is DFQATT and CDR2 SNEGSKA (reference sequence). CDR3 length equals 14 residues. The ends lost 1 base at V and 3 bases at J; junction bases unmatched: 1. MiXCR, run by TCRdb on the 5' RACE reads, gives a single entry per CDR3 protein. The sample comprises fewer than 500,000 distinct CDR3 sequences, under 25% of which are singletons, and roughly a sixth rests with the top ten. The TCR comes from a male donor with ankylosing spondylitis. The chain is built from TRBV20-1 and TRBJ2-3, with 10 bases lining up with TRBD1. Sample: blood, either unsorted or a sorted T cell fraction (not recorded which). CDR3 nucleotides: TGCAGTGCTAGAGGGACAGGGGGGACAGATACGCAGTATTTT. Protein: CSARGTGGTDTQYF.